A selection of T cell receptor beta chains follows, all from one sample in a study of blood T cell repertoires in COVID-19. Here immunoSEQ multiplex PCR was the method, and the copy in TCRdb shows in-frame clones only, minus some. This sample has 200,000 to 250,000 clones; roughly 87% occur once, and the top ten carry about 12%. Sequencing was carried out using peripheral blood. The receptors stem from a woman aged 18-35 years who had recovered from COVID-19. Both conserved end residues are part of each CDR3. The order of the fields is V gene, J gene, clone size, D gene, CDR3 DNA, CDR3 protein. A D gene is named only where the DNA matches it firmly. The size field is filled for only some rows; it gives once, few, many or a size class.

>TRBV4-3|TRBJ2-1|once|TRBD2
TGCGCCAGCAGCCAAGATCACCCTCTAGCGGGAGGTTACAATGAGCAGTTCTTC
CASSQDHPLAGGYNEQFF
>TRBV2|TRBJ2-7|NA|TRBD2
TGTGCCAGCAGTGAAAGACTAGCGGGAGGGGCCACCGAGCAGTACTTC
CASSERLAGGATEQYF
>TRBV6-1|TRBJ1-1|NA|NA
TGTGCCAGCAGTGAGCGTAGGGGAAGCACTGAAGCTTTCTTT
CASSERRGSTEAFF
>TRBV27|TRBJ2-7|NA|TRBD1
TGTGCCAGCAGTATCGGGACAGGGGGCTCCTACGAGCAGTACTTC
CASSIGTGGSYEQYF
>TRBV2|TRBJ1-4|NA|NA
TGTGCCAGCAATCGGCGGGAAACTAATGAAAAACTGTTTTTT
CASNRRETNEKLFF
>TRBV27|TRBJ2-7|once|NA
TGTGCCAGCAGTTCAGGGAACGAGCAGTACTTC
CASSSGNEQYF
>TRBV11-3|TRBJ2-7|NA|NA
TGTGCCAGCAGCCTCCGGGGGGCGGGAGTGAGCGAGCAGTACTTC
CASSLRGAGVSEQYF
>TRBV9|TRBJ1-1|NA|NA
TGTGCCAGCAGCGTACGAGGTTTGGACACTGAAGCTTTCTTT
CASSVRGLDTEAFF
>TRBV29-1|TRBJ1-2|NA|TRBD1
TGCAGCGTCGATACAGGGGACCCTGGCTACACCTTC
CSVDTGDPGYTF
>TRBV19|TRBJ1-2|NA|NA
TGTGCCAGTACCCTAGACGGGATAGAGTCTAACTATGGCTACACCTTC
CASTLDGIESNYGYTF
>TRBV29-1|TRBJ1-2|NA|TRBD1
TGCAGCGTTGAACCGACAGGGGACTATGGCTACACCTTC
CSVEPTGDYGYTF
>TRBV5-1|TRBJ2-7|NA|TRBD1
TGCGCCAGCAGCTTGGAGGACAGGGACTACGAGCAGTACTTC
CASSLEDRDYEQYF
>TRBV29-1|TRBJ2-6|NA|TRBD1
TGCAGCGTTACCGGGACAGATCCCTCTGGGGCCAACGTCCTGACTTTC
CSVTGTDPSGANVLTF
>TRBV5-1|TRBJ2-3|NA|NA
TGCGCCAGCAGCTTGGACGGCGGCAGCACAGATACGCAGTATTTT
CASSLDGGSTDTQYF